These T cell receptor beta chains were read from a single sample in a study of PD-1 blockade in classical Hodgkin lymphoma. Method: immunoSEQ multiplex PCR; TCRdb's copy keeps in-frame clones and lacks some. The sample holds more than 90,000 clones; about 77% are singletons and the top ten take over 8%. The starting material was peripheral blood mononuclear cells (PBMCs), obtained before the fourth cycle of nivolumab. These receptors originate from a human donor with classical Hodgkin lymphoma. The CDR3 runs from the conserved cysteine through the conserved F or W. D genes are given only for firm matches. Expanded clones get a size class; other rows say once, few or many, or leave the size out.

D gene: TRBD1; J gene: TRBJ1-2; V gene: TRBV5-6; clone size: .; CDR3 DNA: TGTGCCAGCAGGATCGGGACAGGAAGGTATGGCTACACCTTC; CDR3 protein: CASRIGTGRYGYTF
D gene: .; J gene: TRBJ2-5; V gene: TRBV19; clone size: .; CDR3 DNA: TGTGCCAGTAGTATAACCAGGGACCGAGAGACCCAGTACTTC; CDR3 protein: CASSITRDRETQYF
D gene: .; J gene: TRBJ1-2; V gene: TRBV19; clone size: .; CDR3 DNA: TGTGCCAGTAGTATCGGGGGCGCCGGCTATGGCTACACCTTC; CDR3 protein: CASSIGGAGYGYTF
D gene: TRBD1; J gene: TRBJ2-1; V gene: TRBV5-1; clone size: few; CDR3 DNA: TGCGCCAGCAGCGTACCGGGACAGGGTTACAATGAGCAGTTCTTC; CDR3 protein: CASSVPGQGYNEQFF
D gene: .; J gene: TRBJ1-5; V gene: TRBV7-8; clone size: .; CDR3 DNA: TGTGCCAGCAGCTTAGCCCAGAATCAGCCCCAGCATTTT; CDR3 protein: CASSLAQNQPQHF
D gene: .; J gene: TRBJ2-3; V gene: TRBV4-3; clone size: .; CDR3 DNA: TGCGCCAGCAGCCAAGACCTCTCCAGCGGATTCACAGATACGCAGTATTTT; CDR3 protein: CASSQDLSSGFTDTQYF
D gene: .; J gene: TRBJ1-2; V gene: TRBV4-3; clone size: few; CDR3 DNA: TGCGCCAGCAGCCAAGAGCCTTCGGGGAGCGGCTATGGCTACACCTTC; CDR3 protein: CASSQEPSGSGYGYTF
D gene: .; J gene: TRBJ2-2; V gene: TRBV5-1; clone size: .; CDR3 DNA: TGCGCCAGCAGCCTCCAACCGACAGGGAACACCGGGGAGCTGTTTTTT; CDR3 protein: CASSLQPTGNTGELFF
D gene: .; J gene: TRBJ1-5; V gene: TRBV9; clone size: .; CDR3 DNA: TGTGCCAGCAGCGTAGCGCATAGCAATCAGCCCCAGCATTTT; CDR3 protein: CASSVAHSNQPQHF
D gene: TRBD2; J gene: TRBJ2-3; V gene: TRBV7-3; clone size: .; CDR3 DNA: TGTGCCAGCAGCTCTGTTCGCGGGGGTCGCACAGATACGCAGTATTTT; CDR3 protein: CASSSVRGGRTDTQYF
D gene: .; J gene: TRBJ1-4; V gene: TRBV6-5; clone size: .; CDR3 DNA: TGTGCCAGCAGTTATCTTCTGCGGGAAAAACTGTTTTTT; CDR3 protein: CASSYLLREKLFF
D gene: .; J gene: TRBJ1-4; V gene: TRBV5-1; clone size: .; CDR3 DNA: TGCGCCAGCAGCCCCTGGGACACCCCTAATGAAAAACTGTTTTTT; CDR3 protein: CASSPWDTPNEKLFF
D gene: .; J gene: TRBJ2-5; V gene: TRBV6-1; clone size: .; CDR3 DNA: TGTGCCAGCAGTGAGATTTGGCAAGAGACCCAGTACTTC; CDR3 protein: CASSEIWQETQYF
D gene: .; J gene: TRBJ2-3; V gene: TRBV2; clone size: .; CDR3 DNA: TGTGCCAGCAAGGGGAACACAGATACGCAGTATTTT; CDR3 protein: CASKGNTDTQYF
D gene: TRBD1; J gene: TRBJ1-4; V gene: TRBV7-9; clone size: few; CDR3 DNA: TGTGCCAGCAGCTTTTTGGACAGGGCCAGTGAAAAACTGTTTTTT; CDR3 protein: CASSFLDRASEKLFF
D gene: TRBD1; J gene: TRBJ1-1; V gene: TRBV6-5; clone size: .; CDR3 DNA: TGTGCCAGCAGATTCCCAACAGGGGACGATGAAGCTTTCTTT; CDR3 protein: CASRFPTGDDEAFF
D gene: .; J gene: TRBJ1-2; V gene: TRBV6-1; clone size: .; CDR3 DNA: TGTGCCAGCACGGACACTACTAACTATGGCTACACCTTC; CDR3 protein: CASTDTTNYGYTF